The TCR beta chain described here comes from a study of T-cell reconstitution after alpha-beta-depleted transplantation in children. Turning to this clonotype: Its target is not known.

Using unique molecular identifiers, the investigators prepared the TCRbeta library. TCRdb redid the calling of the PCR reads with MiXCR, one entry per CDR3 protein. The sample has a few hundred thousand distinct CDR3 sequences, 25% to 30% seen once. Study observations and caveats: Surviving recipient T cells and thymic progenitors produced the high day-60 TCRbeta diversity seen in some patients. Fresh T-cell production supplied most of the T-cell counts and diversity seen one year after transplant. By about two months after transplant, alpha-beta T cells reportedly arose from several hundred graft clones that had expanded.

Germline values: CDR1 SGDLS, CDR2 YYNGEE. The length of the CDR3 is 16 residues. The junction had 3 bases not matched to a gene; V was cut back by 0 bases and J by 0 bases. The sample was PBMCs, taken before TCRalphabeta/CD19-depleted stem cell transplant. This chain connects TRBV9 to TRBJ2-3; 8 nucleotides match TRBD2. This clonotype was obtained from a boy in the first two years of life with Wiskott-Aldrich syndrome, due to receive a stem cell transplant. This CDR3 is CASSVGAGVSTDTQYF. The CDR3 DNA is TGTGCCAGCAGCGTAGGAGCGGGAGTGAGCACAGATACGCAGTATTTT.